This T cell receptor beta chain was obtained from a study of CD8 T cells in Susac syndrome. The V and J ends lost 6 bases and 5 bases, in that order; junction bases with no gene match: 6. Germline CDR1 reads SGHTA; CDR2 reads FQGNSA. The CDR3 covers 15 residues. After extraction with the RNeasy kit, about 0.5 to 1 ug of the RNA was reverse transcribed using random hexamers. TCRdb recomputed calls from the immunoSEQ multiplex PCR reads with MiXCR, one row per CDR3 protein. Of 210,000 or so distinct CDR3 sequences listed, 94% were seen once; the top ten hold under 0.2%. This chain links TRBV7-2 with TRBJ2-1; TRBD2 matches 11 bases. The material sequenced was CD4+ T cells from PBMCs. This sequence was found in a human donor with Susac syndrome. CDR3: CASRLIAGGHNEQFF. DNA for the CDR3: TGTGCCAGCAGGTTAATAGCGGGGGGGCACAATGAGCAGTTCTTC.